This is a list of T cell receptor beta chains from one sample in a study of blood T cell repertoires in COVID-19. Repertoires were generated with immunoSEQ multiplex PCR, while TCRdb's copy carries only in-frame clones and drops some. The sample lists just over 150,000 clones, less than 85% occurring once. The specimen was peripheral blood. The receptor set was obtained from a woman aged 35 to 49 with COVID-19, enrolled during active disease. Each CDR3 is given with its conserved first and last residue. A D gene is named only where the DNA matches it firmly. Not every row has a clone size; where given, it reads once, few, many or a size class.

d_gene	j_gene	v_gene	abundance	CDR3aa	CDR3nt
-	TRBJ2-7	TRBV2	-	CASSPAPVPEQYF	TGTGCCAGCAGCCCCGCCCCGGTCCCCGAGCAGTACTTC
TRBD1	TRBJ2-5	TRBV27	-	CASSPWTGEATQYF	TGTGCCAGCAGTCCCTGGACAGGGGAAGCGACCCAGTACTTC
-	TRBJ1-3	TRBV6-5	-	CASMRTGSTGNTIYF	TGTGCCAGCATGAGGACTGGATCTACGGGAAACACCATATATTTT
-	TRBJ1-5	TRBV28	-	CASSFRRGSQPQHF	TGTGCCAGCAGTTTCCGCAGGGGTAGTCAGCCCCAGCATTTT
TRBD2	TRBJ2-1	TRBV11-1	-	CASSSPGLGEGEQFF	TGTGCCAGCAGCTCTCCGGGACTAGGGGAGGGCGAGCAGTTCTTC
TRBD1	TRBJ1-5	TRBV27	-	CASSPSTGDSNQPQHF	TGTGCCAGCAGTCCCTCGACAGGGGATAGCAATCAGCCCCAGCATTTT
-	TRBJ2-1	TRBV7-9	-	CASSLIVDEQFF	TGTGCCAGCAGCTTAATAGTCGATGAGCAGTTCTTC
-	TRBJ2-7	TRBV5-8	-	CASSSFRGYEQYF	TGTGCCAGCAGCTCGTTCAGGGGCTACGAGCAGTACTTC
TRBD2	TRBJ2-1	TRBV10-1	-	CASSGSPAGATMGQQFF	TGCGCCAGCAGTGGGTCCCCAGCGGGGGCCACCATGGGTCAGCAGTTCTTC
-	TRBJ2-5	TRBV27	-	CASSFFGGGPETQYF	TGTGCCAGCAGTTTCTTTGGGGGGGGCCCCGAGACCCAGTACTTC
-	TRBJ1-4	TRBV14	-	CASSQMGRPNEKLFF	TGTGCCAGCAGCCAAATGGGGCGGCCTAATGAAAAACTGTTTTTT
TRBD1	TRBJ2-3	TRBV10-1	-	CASSETEGATQYF	TGCGCCAGCAGTGAAACCGAGGGGGCGACGCAGTATTTT
-	TRBJ1-2	TRBV23-1	-	CASSQEGQGFDGYTF	TGCGCCAGCAGTCAAGAGGGGCAGGGGTTCGATGGCTACACCTTC
-	TRBJ2-5	TRBV5-4	once	CASSFPQETQYF	TGTGCCAGCAGCTTCCCACAAGAGACCCAGTACTTC
-	TRBJ2-3	TRBV4-2	-	CASSQGFGTQDTQYF	TGTGCCAGCAGCCAGGGATTTGGGACACAGGATACGCAGTATTTT
-	TRBJ1-5	TRBV30	-	CAWSAVFEGNQPQHF	TGTGCCTGGAGCGCAGTATTCGAAGGCAATCAGCCCCAGCATTTT
-	TRBJ2-2	TRBV30	once	CAWSVRLNTGELFF	TGTGCCTGGAGTGTACGACTTAACACCGGGGAGCTGTTTTTT
-	TRBJ1-2	TRBV6-5	-	CASSQGDGYTF	TGTGCCAGCAGCCAAGGGGATGGCTACACCTTC
TRBD1	TRBJ2-1	TRBV29-1	once	CSAGQLANEQFF	TGCAGCGCGGGACAGTTGGCCAATGAGCAGTTCTTC
-	TRBJ1-5	TRBV19	-	CASTPGVGYQPQHF	TGTGCCAGTACCCCAGGGGTAGGTTATCAGCCCCAGCATTTT
TRBD1	TRBJ1-1	TRBV4-1	-	CASSQFPTGTEAFF	TGCGCCAGCAGCCAATTCCCGACAGGGACTGAAGCTTTCTTT
-	TRBJ2-1	TRBV9	-	CASSPGLPNEQFF	TGTGCCAGCAGCCCTGGACTTCCCAATGAGCAGTTCTTC
TRBD2	TRBJ2-1	TRBV5-4	-	CASSLGPHGGRSYNEQFF	TGTGCCAGCAGCTTGGGGCCTCATGGCGGGAGGTCGTACAATGAGCAGTTCTTC
-	TRBJ2-7	TRBV10-1	-	CASSPGLQNYEQYF	TGCGCCAGCAGTCCGGGACTCCAAAACTACGAGCAGTACTTC
-	TRBJ2-4	TRBV11-3	-	CASSQDSRKNIQYF	TGTGCCAGCAGCCAGGACAGCCGCAAAAACATTCAGTACTTC
-	TRBJ1-2	TRBV10-3	-	CAISEAGNTNYGYTF	TGTGCCATCAGTGAGGCCGGGAATACTAACTATGGCTACACCTTC
-	TRBJ1-5	TRBV2	-	CASSVEQGMDSNQPQHF	TGTGCCAGCAGTGTGGAACAGGGAATGGACAGCAATCAGCCCCAGCATTTT
-	TRBJ2-2	TRBV5-5	-	CASSPRTVSTGELFF	TGTGCCAGCAGCCCCCGGACAGTTTCTACCGGGGAGCTGTTTTTT
-	TRBJ2-1	TRBV7-3	-	CASSLRGASGYSYNEQFF	TGTGCCAGCAGCCTAAGGGGGGCTAGCGGTTATTCCTACAATGAGCAGTTCTTC
-	TRBJ1-1	TRBV5-5	-	CASSQRQLGVNTEAFF	TGTGCCAGCAGCCAGAGACAGTTGGGTGTGAACACTGAAGCTTTCTTT
-	TRBJ2-2	TRBV5-4	-	CASSLPGSATGELFF	TGTGCCAGCAGCTTGCCCGGGAGTGCTACCGGGGAGCTGTTTTTT
-	TRBJ2-7	TRBV7-2	-	CASSLGVVGQGHEQYF	TGTGCCAGCAGCTTAGGAGTGGTAGGCCAGGGTCACGAGCAGTACTTC
TRBD2	TRBJ2-3	TRBV15	-	CATSRDGTSGWTDTQYF	TGTGCCACCAGCAGAGACGGGACTAGCGGTTGGACAGATACGCAGTATTTT
TRBD2	TRBJ2-3	TRBV6-5	-	CASSWGTSGADTQYF	TGTGCCAGCAGTTGGGGGACTAGCGGGGCAGATACGCAGTATTTT
-	TRBJ1-2	TRBV3-1/TRBV3-2	-	CASSQDNTGGGYTF	TGTGCCAGCAGCCAAGATAACACAGGTGGGGGCTACACCTTC
-	TRBJ2-5	TRBV10-1	few	CASSVVLGSVETQYF	TGCGCCAGCAGCGTTGTATTGGGCTCTGTCGAGACCCAGTACTTC
-	TRBJ1-1	TRBV2	once	CASSVWGRVTEAFF	TGTGCCAGCAGTGTCTGGGGGCGAGTCACTGAAGCTTTCTTT
TRBD2	TRBJ2-5	TRBV5-1	-	CASSLVGLAGGQETQYF	TGCGCCAGCAGCTTGGTGGGTTTAGCGGGAGGTCAAGAGACCCAGTACTTC
-	TRBJ1-6	TRBV7-9	-	CASSSSVVLRLHF	TGTGCCAGCAGCTCATCGGTGGTTCTAAGACTCCACTTT
-	TRBJ2-7	TRBV30	-	CAWSYQGYEQYF	TGTGCCTGGAGTTATCAGGGATACGAGCAGTACTTC
-	TRBJ2-3	TRBV28	-	CASSFARGTDTQYF	TGTGCCAGCAGTTTCGCGAGGGGGACAGATACGCAGTATTTT
TRBD2	TRBJ2-3	TRBV19	-	CALPGLAGVTSTDTQYF	TGTGCCTTGCCGGGACTAGCGGGGGTAACTAGCACAGATACGCAGTATTTT
TRBD1	TRBJ1-4	TRBV18	-	CASSPGQDEKLFF	TGTGCCAGCTCACCCGGACAGGATGAAAAACTGTTTTTT
-	TRBJ2-7	TRBV27	-	CASSLSTGDTYEQYF	TGTGCCAGCAGTTTATCTACCGGGGACACCTACGAGCAGTACTTC
-	TRBJ2-2	TRBV11-2	-	CASSARGTGELFF	TGTGCCAGCAGCGCCAGGGGCACCGGGGAGCTGTTTTTT
TRBD2	TRBJ2-3	TRBV30	-	CAWSASLAGVTDTQYF	TGTGCCTGGAGTGCCTCACTAGCGGGGGTCACAGATACGCAGTATTTT
-	TRBJ1-1	TRBV19	-	CASTTPMNTEAFF	TGTGCCAGTACGACACCCATGAACACTGAAGCTTTCTTT
TRBD2	TRBJ2-3	TRBV6-2/TRBV6-3	-	CASSRLAGATDTQYF	TGTGCCAGCAGCCGACTAGCGGGAGCCACAGATACGCAGTATTTT
TRBD1	TRBJ1-1	TRBV18	few	CASSPRQGANTEAFF	TGTGCCAGCTCACCAAGACAGGGGGCGAACACTGAAGCTTTCTTT
-	TRBJ2-7	TRBV6-5	-	CASSYSVSQYEQYF	TGTGCCAGCAGCTACTCCGTATCTCAGTACGAGCAGTACTTC
-	TRBJ2-5	TRBV6-5	once	CASSYSIRQETQYF	TGTGCCAGCAGTTACTCGATCAGGCAAGAGACCCAGTACTTC